This T cell receptor beta chain was identified during a study of blood T cell repertoires in COVID-19. Study overall: Material from acute and convalescent COVID-19 was sourced from the United States, Italy and Spain.

This clone is a singleton in its sample. The V and J ends lost 2 bases and 0 bases, in that order; junction bases with no gene match: 3. Germline CDR1 reads GTSNPN; CDR2 reads SVGIG (reference sequence). The CDR3 loop spans 14 amino acids. Sequencing was performed with immunoSEQ multiplex PCR; in TCRdb, only in-frame clones are kept and a portion is missing. Among 200,000 to 300,000 clones listed, around 88% were seen once. The source is a woman between 45 and 60 years old who had recovered from COVID-19. V and J are TRBV30 and TRBJ1-2, with 7 bases matching TRBD1. Sequencing used PBMCs or T cells enriched from blood (not recorded which). This chain's CDR3 is CAWSPGQANYGYTF. In DNA, the CDR3 is TGTGCCTGGAGTCCAGGACAGGCTAACTATGGCTACACCTTC.